Presented here are 7 T cell receptor beta chains from one specimen sequenced in a study of beta chain features in type 1 diabetes. Expressed TCRB transcripts were sequenced because the isolated RNA had all been reverse transcribed beforehand. Measured with immunoSEQ multiplex PCR; TCRdb has only the in-frame clones, and not every one. The repertoire has approximately 140,000 clones, 48% of them found once; the top ten carry 0.35% to 0.5%. Sequenced sample: Tregs from blood. These receptors were taken from a man younger than 35 in good health.

In this sample, this clone turned up a few times. The chain combines TRBV7-2 with TRBJ2-5; 9 nucleotides agree with TRBD2. Germline V gene lookup returns CDR1 SGHTA and CDR2 FQGNSA. J was trimmed by 4 bases and V by 3 bases; bases with no gene match: 0. The CDR3 consists of 13 residues. Here the CDR3 DNA reads TGTGCCAGCAGCTTGGGACTAGCAGAGACCCAGTACTTC. It yields the protein CASSLGLAETQYF.

A word on this clone: Compared with germline, one end of the junction differs, possibly owing to a read error. V and J are TRBV5-1 and TRBJ2-7; D gene ambiguous. Germline V gives CDR1 SGHRS, CDR2 YFSETQ. There are 14 residues in the CDR3. The CDR3: CASSLDPTLYEQYF. The CDR3 region has the DNA TGCGCCAGCAGTTTGGATCCGACTCTCTACGAGCAGTACTTC.

The chain combines TRBV29-1 with TRBJ2-2; the match to TRBD1 covers 8 bases. The CDR3 spans 15 residues. Per germline, CDR1 SQVTM and CDR2 ANQGSEA. V trimming: 6 bases; J trimming: 2 bases; junction bases outside the gene matches: 8. CDR3 loop: CSVQGDRPNTGELFF. The CDR3 bases are TGCAGCGTCCAAGGGGACAGGCCAAACACCGGGGAGCTGTTTTTT.

The sample holds a few counts of this clone. V and J are TRBV7-9 and TRBJ1-2; no definite D call. V dropped 1 base and J dropped 6 bases, with 6 bases sitting between them. The CDR3 extends over 12 amino acids. Germline CDR1 SEHNR, CDR2 FQNEAQ (reference sequence). The CDR3 DNA follows: TGTGCCAGCAGCTTAGGTCGGGATGGCTACACCTTC. Amino acids: CASSLGRDGYTF.

In this sample, this clone turned up a few times. The chain joins TRBV7-2 to TRBJ2-1, with D perhaps TRBD2 (6 bases). The CDR3 loop spans 13 amino acids. V was trimmed by 4 bases and J by 10 bases, leaving 14 bases between them. In germline, CDR1 is SGHTA, CDR2 FQGNSA. CDR3 protein: CASSSQSLAEQFF. DNA for the CDR3: TGTGCCAGCAGCTCCCAATCTCTAGCGGAGCAGTTCTTC.

The table lists this clone with a count of one. The V gene is TRBV25-1, the J gene TRBJ2-1; 12 bases align to TRBD2. CDR1 and CDR2 (germline): MGHDK, SYGVNS. The CDR3 has 14 amino acids. V dropped 10 bases and J dropped 9; count of bases not matched to a gene: 10. The CDR3 reads CATRLAGVAGEQFF. The DNA of the CDR3 is TGTGCCACCCGACTAGCGGGGGTAGCAGGTGAGCAGTTCTTC.

This chain uses TRBV7-2 with TRBJ2-1, with TRBD2 matching over 8 bases. The CDR3 has 15 residues. Trimming took 3 bases from V and 4 from J; bases not matched to a gene: 5. The V gene's germline CDR1 is SGHTA and CDR2 FQGNSA. As DNA, the CDR3 is TGTGCCAGCAGCTTGGGGACTAGTAGGTACAATGAGCAGTTCTTC. Its protein is CASSLGTSRYNEQFF.